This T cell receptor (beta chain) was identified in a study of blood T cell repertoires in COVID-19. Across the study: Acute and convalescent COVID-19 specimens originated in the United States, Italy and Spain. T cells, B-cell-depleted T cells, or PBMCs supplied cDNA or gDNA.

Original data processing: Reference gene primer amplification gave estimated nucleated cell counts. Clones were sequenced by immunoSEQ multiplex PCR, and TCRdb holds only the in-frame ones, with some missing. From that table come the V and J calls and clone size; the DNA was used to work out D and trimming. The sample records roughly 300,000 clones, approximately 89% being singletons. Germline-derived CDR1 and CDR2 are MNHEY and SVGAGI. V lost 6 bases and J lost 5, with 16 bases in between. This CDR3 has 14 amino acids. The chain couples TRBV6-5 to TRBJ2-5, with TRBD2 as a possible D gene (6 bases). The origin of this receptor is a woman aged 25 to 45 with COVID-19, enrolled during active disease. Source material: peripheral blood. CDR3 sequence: CASRGDLAVETQYF. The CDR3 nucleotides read TGTGCCAGCAGGGGGGACTTAGCTGTGGAGACCCAGTACTTC.